This entry lists 19 T cell receptor beta chains sequenced from one sample in a study of T cells in Graves' hyperthyroidism and ophthalmopathy. RNA transcripts were the template for amplifying TCR beta CDR3 regions. The HTBI set primed first-round TCR CDR3 RT-PCR. TCRdb re-analysed the multiplex PCR reads in MiXCR, keeping a single row per CDR3 protein. The sample comprises about 710,000 distinct CDR3 sequences, 16% of which are singletons, and 8.4% rests with the top ten. Source material: blood. These receptors all stem from a man aged 18 to 30 with Graves' hyperthyroidism.

This clonotype came up a few times. This chain links TRBV4-2 with TRBJ1-5; TRBD1 matches at 8 bases. The CDR3 spans 18 residues. Germline values: CDR1 LGHNA, CDR2 YNFKEQ. With 2 bases clipped from V and 4 bases from J, the junction kept 13 bases outside the gene matches. The CDR3 is CASSQPDRGGELNQPQHF. The CDR3 nucleotides are TGTGCCAGCAGCCAACCCGACAGGGGAGGAGAGCTGAATCAGCCCCAGCATTTT.

The CDR3 region is CATVPGQDPYEQYF. The CDR3 coding sequence is TGTGCCACCGTACCGGGACAGGACCCCTACGAGCAGTACTTC. The chain has TRBV19 and TRBJ2-7; TRBD1 agrees at 8 bases. CDR1 LNHDA and CDR2 SQIVND come from the germline V gene (reference sequence). The CDR3 has 14 amino acids. Germline trimming cut 10 bases from V and 2 bases from J; bases unmatched to any gene: 10.

There are many counts of this clonotype. The chain couples TRBV6-1 to TRBJ2-1; possibly TRBD2 for D (5 bases). From germline, CDR1 is MNHNS and CDR2 SASEGT. Trimming stripped 2 bases from V and 4 bases from J, with 9 bases between. This CDR3 contains 14 residues. As DNA, the CDR3 is TGTGCCAGCAGTGAATCTGGCGGGTACAATGAGCAGTTCTTC. Translation gives CASSESGGYNEQFF.

Remarks on this clonotype: The junction does not match germline at one end; this may be a read error. The chain couples TRBV28 to TRBJ1-3; D is uncertain. Germline V gives CDR1 MDHEN, CDR2 SYDVKM. This CDR3 region has 14 residues. The CDR3 nucleotides read TGTGCCTGCAGTTCGGGCGGGAGAGGAAACACCATATATTTT. The encoded protein is CACSSGGRGNTIYF.

This clonotype has ten or more counts. The rearrangement joins TRBV6-2 or TRBV6-3 to TRBJ2-2, with 11 bases that match TRBD2. CDR1 MNHEY and CDR2 SVGEGT come from the germline V gene. The CDR3 loop spans 20 amino acids. The junction had 16 bases not matched to a gene; V was cut back by 0 bases and J by 7 bases. The CDR3: CASSYSETVPGLADNGELFF. CDR3 DNA sequence: TGTGCCAGCAGTTACTCGGAGACAGTTCCGGGACTAGCGGACAACGGGGAGCTGTTTTTT.

This clonotype was counted only a few times. The gene calls are TRBV20-1 and TRBJ2-3; 9 bases line up with TRBD2. The CDR3 extends over 14 amino acids. Germline trimming cut 4 bases from V and 6 bases from J; bases unmatched to any gene: 8. The V gene's germline CDR1 is DFQATT and CDR2 SNEGSKA (reference sequence). CDR3 sequence: CSATRAGGTDTQYF. The CDR3, as DNA: TGCAGTGCTACGAGAGCGGGAGGAACGGATACGCAGTATTTT.

At least ten counts were recorded for this clonotype. The V and J genes are TRBV18 and TRBJ2-7; no clear D gene. The V gene's germline CDR1 is KGHSH and CDR2 LQKENI. The length of the CDR3 is 13 residues. Trimming shortened V by 0 bases and J by 5 bases, and 8 bases separated the two germline ends. CDR3 nucleotides: TGTGCCAGCTCACCACCGATCCCCGACGAGCAGTACTTC. It translates to CASSPPIPDEQYF.

This clonotype was seen repeatedly, ten times or more. The chain is built from TRBV2 and TRBJ1-2; a weak D match, TRBD1 (5 bases). Trimming pared 4 bases from V and 4 bases from J, leaving 10 bases between. This CDR3 region has 13 residues. Germline V gene sequence: CDR1 SNHLY, CDR2 FYNNEI. CDR3 sequence: CASSAGGFYGYTF. CDR3 nucleotides: TGTGCCAGCAGTGCTGGGGGTTTCTATGGCTACACCTTC.

This clonotype appeared many times. The V gene is TRBV5-1, the J gene TRBJ2-2; the D gene is possibly TRBD1 (6 bases). Germline CDR1 reads SGHRS; CDR2 reads YFSETQ. The V and J ends lost 5 bases and 6 bases respectively, with 14 bases between them. CDR3 length: 14 amino acids. CDR3 coding DNA: TGCGCCAGCAGTACCCCAGGGGTGTCCGGGGAGCTGTTTTTT. Residues: CASSTPGVSGELFF.

This clonotype was detected a few times. The chain links TRBV3-1 to TRBJ2-4; the D call may be TRBD1 or TRBD2 (6 bases each). V was clipped by 2 bases and J by 3 bases, with 17 bases between them. This CDR3 contains 17 residues. Germline V gene sequence: CDR1 LGHDT, CDR2 YNNKEL (reference sequence). CDR3 sequence: CASSQQGGLRVKNIQYF. As DNA, the CDR3 is TGTGCCAGCAGCCAACAAGGGGGGCTACGGGTCAAAAACATTCAGTACTTC.

This rearrangement joins TRBV12-3 or TRBV12-4 to TRBJ2-2; D might be TRBD1 (6 bases). This CDR3 comprises 14 residues. Trimming removed 6 bases at V and 8 bases at J, with 16 bases between. The CDR3 region has the DNA TGTGCCAGCAGCCCGGGACAAACCAGGGGGGAGCTGTTTTTT. Amino acids: CASSPGQTRGELFF.

The chain joins TRBV29-1 to TRBJ2-4, with TRBD1 matching 9 bases. V gave up 0 bases and J gave up 4 bases; unmatched junction bases: 4. The germline gives CDR1 SQVTM, CDR2 ANQGSEA. The CDR3 spans 15 residues. The CDR3 is CSVEDWGTGKNIQYF. The DNA of the CDR3 is TGCAGCGTTGAAGATTGGGGGACAGGGAAAAACATTCAGTACTTC.

This clonotype has only a few counts. The junction does not match germline at one end; this may be a read error. The chain carries TRBV9 and TRBJ2-7, with 8 bases aligning to TRBD2. CDR3 length equals 17 residues. The V gene's germline CDR1 is SGDLS and CDR2 YYNGEE. CDR3 coding DNA: TGTGCCAGCAGCGTAGCGGCGGGAGGCATAACCTCCTCCGAGCAGTACTTC. This gives the protein CASSVAAGGITSSEQYF.

V gene TRBV5-4 combines with J gene TRBJ1-2; 7 positions agree with TRBD1. The CDR3 contains 14 residues. The germline gives CDR1 SGHNT, CDR2 YYREEE (reference sequence). Unmatched junction bases numbered 3, after V lost 0 bases and J lost 4 bases. The CDR3 loop is CASSLAQGTYGYTF. Written as DNA, the CDR3 is TGTGCCAGCAGCTTGGCACAGGGGACCTATGGCTACACCTTC.

This clonotype was seen more than once but under ten times. The chain joins TRBV15 to TRBJ2-1; 9 bases are shared with TRBD1. CDR1 is LNHNV, CDR2 YYDKDF, per germline (reference sequence). The V segment lost 5 bases and the J segment 9 bases; nucleotides outside the gene matches: 5. There are 13 residues in the CDR3. As DNA, the CDR3 is TGTGCCACCAGCGGACAGGGGTTGGGTGAGCAGTTCTTC. As protein: CATSGQGLGEQFF.

V gene TRBV12-3 or TRBV12-4 combines with J gene TRBJ1-2; TRBD1 matches 8 bases. V was clipped by 2 bases and J by 7 bases; unmatched bases: 12. The CDR3 runs 16 residues. The CDR3, as DNA: TGTGCCAGCAGTTTAATCACAGGGGGGCAACTATCTGGCTACACCTTC. Protein sequence: CASSLITGGQLSGYTF.

This clonotype was recorded at least ten times. The V call is TRBV20-1, the J call TRBJ2-7; D is tentatively TRBD1 or TRBD2 (6 bases each). The CDR3 covers 14 residues. V was clipped by 6 bases and J by 4 bases, with 19 bases between them. The germline V gene encodes CDR1 DFQATT and CDR2 SNEGSKA (reference sequence). The CDR3 sequence: CSARGGGIHYEQYF. As DNA, the CDR3 is TGCAGTGCCCGAGGAGGGGGGATCCATTACGAGCAGTACTTC.

In this sample, this clonotype turned up a few times. This sequence joins TRBV15 and TRBJ2-7, with 13 bases identical to TRBD2. Unmatched junction bases numbered 5, after V lost 3 bases and J lost 3 bases. The CDR3 has 16 residues. Germline CDR1 is LNHNV and CDR2 is YYDKDF (reference sequence). The CDR3 sequence: CATSSGLAGDGYEQYF. The CDR3 DNA reads TGTGCCACCAGCAGCGGACTAGCGGGAGACGGCTACGAGCAGTACTTC.

This clonotype occurred many times. The chain is built from TRBV2 and TRBJ2-7; 9 bases are shared with TRBD1. Germline values: CDR1 SNHLY, CDR2 FYNNEI. The CDR3 runs 14 residues. V trimming: 6 bases; J trimming: 7 bases; junction bases outside the gene matches: 10. This CDR3 is CASRAGTGSWEQYF. For the CDR3, the DNA is TGTGCCAGCAGAGCCGGGACAGGGAGTTGGGAGCAGTACTTC.